This entry features one T cell receptor beta chain sequence. This record belongs to a study of blood T cell repertoires in COVID-19. V was pared by 6 bases and J by 5 bases, with 13 bases of the junction left unmatched. From germline, CDR1 is MGHDK and CDR2 SYGVNS. The CDR3 loop spans 16 amino acids. Authors' methods: Reference gene primer amplification in the assay estimated nucleated cell counts. Data came from immunoSEQ multiplex PCR; TCRdb stores just in-frame clones and leaves some out. V, J and clone size are taken as reported in that table, and D and trimming were inferred from the DNA itself. This table holds over 250,000 clones, 70% to 90% found once. All enrollees were about 18 to 89 years old and from 24 US areas. Donors in Cohort 3 counted as recovered after two negative PCRs, clearance, or symptom resolution.

The clonotype comes from a woman aged 25 to 45 who had recovered from COVID-19. The rearrangement links TRBV25-1 to TRBJ2-5; 9 bases align to TRBD1. Sequenced: PBMCs or T cells enriched from blood (not recorded which). CDR3 loop: CASSRDRALDGETQYF. The CDR3 region has the DNA TGTGCCAGCAGCCGGGACAGGGCTCTAGACGGCGAGACCCAGTACTTC.